This is a list of T cell receptor beta chains from one sample in a study of T-cell memory formation after mild COVID-19. TCRdb called the 5' RACE reads again in MiXCR, with one record for every CDR3 protein. This sample carries roughly 550,000 distinct CDR3 sequences, around 20% of them seen once, and the ten largest clones take about an eighth. The sample comprised PBMCs or a T cell subset sorted from them (not recorded which). These receptor sequences come from an adult woman who had mild COVID-19 (a few samples of this study predate the infection). Cell type and time point are not known. CDR3s include the opening cysteine and the closing phenylalanine or tryptophan. A D gene is named only where the DNA matches it firmly. Only some rows state a clone size, as once, few, many or a class for expanded clones.

abundance,d_gene,j_gene,len,v_gene,CDR3nt,CDR3aa
many,TRBD1,TRBJ2-1,15,TRBV7-6,TGTGCCAGCAGCCAACCCTCGGCAGGGGGCAGGGAGCAGTTCTTC,CASSQPSAGGREQFF
few,NA,TRBJ2-7,11,TRBV20-1,TGCAGTCCCCGAAAGGCTGGCGAGCAGTACTTC,CSPRKAGEQYF
NA,TRBD2,TRBJ2-3,15,TRBV2,TGTGCCAGCAGTGTAGCGGGCCTAGGCACAGATACGCAGTATTTT,CASSVAGLGTDTQYF
NA,NA,TRBJ1-1,14,TRBV7-3,TGTGCCAGCAGCTCCGCCGCTGGGGGGACTGAAGCTTTCTTT,CASSSAAGGTEAFF
NA,TRBD1,TRBJ1-5,15,TRBV6-1,TGTGCCAGCAGTGAAGGTGGACAGGGAGGCCAGCCCCAGCATTTT,CASSEGGQGGQPQHF
NA,NA,TRBJ2-5,15,TRBV9,TGTGCCAGCAGCGTAGAAGGGTATCCCTCAGAGACCCAGTACTTC,CASSVEGYPSETQYF
NA,TRBD1,TRBJ1-6,18,TRBV7-2,TGTGCCAGCAGCTCCAACACCGGGACAGCCCTCTATAATTCACCCCTCCACTTT,CASSSNTGTALYNSPLHF
many,NA,TRBJ2-2,18,TRBV5-1,TGCGCCAGCAACAACCCACCCCCAAACACTATGAACACCGGGGAGCTGTTTTTT,CASNNPPPNTMNTGELFF
NA,TRBD1,TRBJ2-2,14,TRBV3-1,TGTGCCAGCAGCCGGACAGGGGGTAACGGGGAGCTGTTTTTT,CASSRTGGNGELFF
NA,NA,TRBJ1-1,11,TRBV6-1,TGTGCCAGCACCTTCCTGAGTGAAGCTTTCTTT,CASTFLSEAFF
few,TRBD2,TRBJ2-3,16,TRBV7-9,TGTGCCAGCAGCCTCCGATGGACTAGCGGTACAGATACGCAGTATTTT,CASSLRWTSGTDTQYF
NA,NA,TRBJ2-5,15,TRBV15,TGTGCCACCAGCACCCAAGGCGGAATCCAAGAGACCCAGTACTTC,CATSTQGGIQETQYF
few,NA,TRBJ1-5,15,TRBV20-1,TGCAGTGCTTGCCGCCGACAGCTTAGCAATCAGCCCCAGCATTTT,CSACRRQLSNQPQHF
few,NA,TRBJ1-2,13,TRBV6-1,TGTGCCAGAAGCGCAAAACAGGGTGGTGGCTACACCTTC,CARSAKQGGGYTF
few,NA,TRBJ2-2,14,TRBV20-1,TGCAGTGCTAGAGGGCCACTAGCAACCGGGGAGCTGTTTTTT,CSARGPLATGELFF
NA,NA,TRBJ1-5,13,TRBV13,TGTGCCAGCAGCTCCCAGGGGTTTCAGCCCCAGCATTTT,CASSSQGFQPQHF
NA,NA,TRBJ2-7,13,TRBV7-2,TGTGCCAGCAGCTTTGGTGTGTCTGGCGAGCAGTACTTC,CASSFGVSGEQYF
few,TRBD2,TRBJ2-3,17,TRBV7-8,TGTGCCAGCAGCTCCCCTCTAGCGGGAGTTCGCACAGATACGCAGTATTTT,CASSSPLAGVRTDTQYF
NA,NA,TRBJ2-7,15,TRBV6-6,TGTGCCAGCAGCCGGATCCGTGACGGGGCCTACGAGCAGTACTTC,CASSRIRDGAYEQYF
NA,NA,TRBJ2-7,14,TRBV13,TGTGCCAGCAGCATCCGGGGAGAGTCCTACGAGCAGTACTTC,CASSIRGESYEQYF
few,TRBD2,TRBJ2-1,16,TRBV13,TGTGCCAGCAGCTTTTTTAGCGGGGGGGCCTACAATGAGCAGTTCTTC,CASSFFSGGAYNEQFF
few,TRBD1,TRBJ2-7,16,TRBV7-9,TGTGCCAGCAGCAACCGGGACAGGGAGGGCTCCTACGAGCAGTACTTC,CASSNRDREGSYEQYF
NA,TRBD2,TRBJ2-7,16,TRBV4-2,TGTGCCAGCAGCGCCCGGACTAGCGGGACCACCTACGAGCAGTACTTC,CASSARTSGTTYEQYF
NA,TRBD2,TRBJ2-3,15,TRBV30,TGTGCCTGGAGTCCTCTAGCGGGAGGGTTAGATACGCAGTATTTT,CAWSPLAGGLDTQYF
once,TRBD1,TRBJ1-1,14,TRBV7-6,TGTGCCAGCAGCTCCAACGCCGAGTACAGGGGAGCTTTCTTT,CASSSNAEYRGAFF
NA,NA,TRBJ2-3,15,TRBV6-1,TGTGCCAGCAGTGAATCTGGAGCGCGCACAGATACGCAGTATTTT,CASSESGARTDTQYF
NA,TRBD1,TRBJ1-2,15,TRBV7-9,TGTGCCAGCAGCTCCACGGACAGGGTGATCTATGGCTACACCTTC,CASSSTDRVIYGYTF
NA,NA,TRBJ2-1,15,TRBV2,TGTGCCAGCAAGGCGGGCGAGAGCTCCTACAATGAGCAGTTCTTC,CASKAGESSYNEQFF
NA,TRBD1,TRBJ2-6,18,TRBV11-2,TGTGCCAGCAGCACTACCGGGACAGGGAGCGTTAGGGCCAACGTCCTGACTTTC,CASSTTGTGSVRANVLTF
few,NA,TRBJ2-3,14,TRBV29-1,TGCAGCGTTGAAGATCTGCGGGGCACAGATACGCAGTATTTT,CSVEDLRGTDTQYF
few,TRBD2,TRBJ2-2,15,TRBV12-3/TRBV12-4,TGTGCCAGCAGGATGACTAGCGGTGGAACCGGGGAGCTGTTTTTT,CASRMTSGGTGELFF
few,NA,TRBJ2-3,17,TRBV7-8,TGTGCCAGCAGAGTTACGCTGGACCCGCGTGACACAGATACGCAGTATTTT,CASRVTLDPRDTDTQYF
NA,NA,TRBJ1-5,17,TRBV7-2,TGTGCCAGCAGCTTAAGGTTCTTGGGCGGGGGTAATCAGCCCCAGCATTTT,CASSLRFLGGGNQPQHF
NA,TRBD1,TRBJ1-1,14,TRBV5-1,TGCGCCAGCACCAGGACAGGGGTGAACACTGAAGCTTTCTTT,CASTRTGVNTEAFF
few,NA,TRBJ2-3,10,TRBV20-1,TGCAGTGCTAGATTGGATACGCAGTATTTT,CSARLDTQYF
many,TRBD2,TRBJ2-7,15,TRBV6-5,TGTGCCAGCAGTGCGGTCGGGACTAGCATCTACGAGCAGTACTTC,CASSAVGTSIYEQYF
few,TRBD1,TRBJ2-2,12,TRBV30,TGTGCCTGGGGGACAGTTGGCGGGGAGCTGTTTTTT,CAWGTVGGELFF
few,NA,TRBJ1-2,16,TRBV4-3,TGCGCCAGCAGTTTAGGCGTCCCGGTCACTAACTATGGCTACACCTTC,CASSLGVPVTNYGYTF
NA,TRBD1,TRBJ2-1,14,TRBV5-5,TGTGCCAGCGGCCGACAGGGGGCGAGCAATGAGCAGTTCTTC,CASGRQGASNEQFF
NA,NA,TRBJ2-3,15,TRBV5-1,TGCGCCAGCAGCTTGTATACCTCCCGCACAGATACGCAGTATTTT,CASSLYTSRTDTQYF
few,TRBD2,TRBJ2-2,16,TRBV4-1,TGCGCCAGCAGCACTTTAGCGGGGGCAACGTCCGGGGAGCTGTTTTTT,CASSTLAGATSGELFF
NA,TRBD1,TRBJ2-5,15,TRBV19,TGTGCCAGTAGGTCGACAGGGCCGAGTTACGAGACCCAGTACTTC,CASRSTGPSYETQYF
few,TRBD2,TRBJ2-3,17,TRBV12-3/TRBV12-4,TGTGCCAGCAGTTTAGAGACTAGCGGGGGGGCCGGAGATACGCAGTATTTT,CASSLETSGGAGDTQYF
NA,NA,TRBJ2-1,14,TRBV12-3/TRBV12-4,TGTGCCAGTCGCCTGAGGGGGGCCCACAATGAGCAGTTCTTC,CASRLRGAHNEQFF
NA,NA,TRBJ2-4,14,TRBV9,TGTGCCAGCAGCGTAGAAGCGACCCATAACATTCAGTACTTC,CASSVEATHNIQYF
NA,NA,TRBJ1-1,11,TRBV11-2,TGTGCCAGCACCCGGGGGCAGCAAGCTTTCTTT,CASTRGQQAFF
few,TRBD1,TRBJ2-7,15,TRBV24-1,TGTGCCACCAGTGATCCGGGACAGGGACACTACGAGCAGTACTTC,CATSDPGQGHYEQYF
few,TRBD2,TRBJ2-5,14,TRBV20-1,TGCAGTGTTAGGACTAGCGGGAGATTAGAGACCCAGTACTTC,CSVRTSGRLETQYF
NA,NA,TRBJ2-7,14,TRBV9,TGTGCCAGCAGCGTAGTAGGCACCTCCTACGAGCAGTACTTC,CASSVVGTSYEQYF
NA,NA,TRBJ2-2,18,TRBV9,TGTGCCAGCAGCGTAGGGGCTTCCAGCCTCGTAAACACCGGGGAGCTGTTTTTT,CASSVGASSLVNTGELFF
few,NA,TRBJ2-3,9,TRBV20-1,TGCAGTGCCACGGATACGCAGTATTTT,CSATDTQYF
NA,NA,TRBJ1-4,13,TRBV12-3/TRBV12-4,TGTGCCAGCACCAAAAGCGTTTATGAAAAACTGTTTTTT,CASTKSVYEKLFF
few,TRBD1,TRBJ2-1,17,TRBV7-2,TGTGCCAGCAGCGCCGGGACTCACAGGGGGTCCTACAATGAGCAGTTCTTC,CASSAGTHRGSYNEQFF
few,NA,TRBJ2-3,14,TRBV29-1,TGCAGCGCAAACCATCTAGGGGGCACAGATACGCAGTATTTT,CSANHLGGTDTQYF
few,NA,TRBJ1-1,12,TRBV5-1,TGCGCCAGCAGCTTGGGGTCTAGACGGGCTTTCTTT,CASSLGSRRAFF
NA,NA,TRBJ2-7,17,TRBV4-3,TGCGCCAGCAGCCAAGAGAGAGGGGCTGGGGGCCTATACGAGCAGTACTTC,CASSQERGAGGLYEQYF
NA,NA,TRBJ1-2,13,TRBV27,TGTGCCAGCAGTTTATCAGGGGCCTATGGCTACACCTTC,CASSLSGAYGYTF